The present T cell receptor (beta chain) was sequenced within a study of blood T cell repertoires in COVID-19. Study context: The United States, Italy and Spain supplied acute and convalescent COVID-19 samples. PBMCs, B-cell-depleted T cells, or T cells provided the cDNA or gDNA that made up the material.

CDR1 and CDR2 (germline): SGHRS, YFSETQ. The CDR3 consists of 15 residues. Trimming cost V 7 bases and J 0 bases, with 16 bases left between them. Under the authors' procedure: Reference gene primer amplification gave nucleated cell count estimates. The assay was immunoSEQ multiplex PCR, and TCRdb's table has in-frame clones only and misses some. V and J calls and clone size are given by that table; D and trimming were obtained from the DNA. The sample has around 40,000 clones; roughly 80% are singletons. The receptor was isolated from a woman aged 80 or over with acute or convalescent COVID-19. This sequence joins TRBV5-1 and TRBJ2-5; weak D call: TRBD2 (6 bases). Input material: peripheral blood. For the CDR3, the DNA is TGCGCCAGCCCCGCCCCGGGACTCCACCAAGAGACCCAGTACTTC. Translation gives CASPAPGLHQETQYF.